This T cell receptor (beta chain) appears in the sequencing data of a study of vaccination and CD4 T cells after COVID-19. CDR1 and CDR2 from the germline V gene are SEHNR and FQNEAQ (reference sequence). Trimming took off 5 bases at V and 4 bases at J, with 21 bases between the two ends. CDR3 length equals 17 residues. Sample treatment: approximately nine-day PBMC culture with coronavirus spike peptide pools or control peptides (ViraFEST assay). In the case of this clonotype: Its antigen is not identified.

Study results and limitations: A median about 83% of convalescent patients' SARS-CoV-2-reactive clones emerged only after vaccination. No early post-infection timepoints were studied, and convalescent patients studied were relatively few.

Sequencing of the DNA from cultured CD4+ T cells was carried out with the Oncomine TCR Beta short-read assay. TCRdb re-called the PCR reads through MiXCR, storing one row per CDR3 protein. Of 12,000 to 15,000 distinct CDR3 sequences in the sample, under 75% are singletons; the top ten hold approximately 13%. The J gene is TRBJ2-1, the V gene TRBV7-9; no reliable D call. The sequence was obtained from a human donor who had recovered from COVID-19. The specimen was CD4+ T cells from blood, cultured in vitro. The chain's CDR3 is CASSRLNRPRSYNEQFF. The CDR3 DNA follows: TGTGCCAGCAGCCGCCTCAATAGGCCGAGGAGTTACAATGAGCAGTTCTTC.